The 6 T cell receptor beta chains in this list originate from one sample, sequenced in a study of Tregs in tolerant kidney transplant recipients. Repertoires were generated with immunoSEQ multiplex PCR, while TCRdb's copy carries only in-frame clones and drops some. The sample gives around 15,000 clones, around 77% of which show up once; approximately 1.7% is in the top ten. Here the sequenced sample was Tregs from blood, taken before the transplant. The receptors were gathered from a human donor who received a combined kidney and bone marrow transplant.

The rearrangement links TRBV20-1 to TRBJ2-3; 8 positions agree with TRBD2. V was pared by 3 bases and J by 8 bases, with 1 base of the junction left unmatched. There are 11 residues in the CDR3. CDR1 is DFQATT, CDR2 SNEGSKA, per germline (reference sequence). The CDR3 nucleotides are TGCAGTGCTAGGAGCGGGGGTACGCAGTATTTT. It codes for CSARSGGTQYF.

This chain joins TRBV7-9 and TRBJ1-2; a possible D gene is TRBD1 (5 bases). The germline V gene has CDR1 SEHNR and CDR2 FQNEAQ (reference sequence). The V and J ends lost 3 bases and 4 bases respectively, with 15 bases between them. The length of the CDR3 is 15 residues. This CDR3 is CASSFYGTGAYGYTF. Here the CDR3 DNA reads TGTGCCAGCAGCTTCTACGGGACGGGAGCCTATGGCTACACCTTC.

The CDR3: CASSSSQGFYGYTF. The CDR3, as DNA: TGTGCCAGCAGCTCCTCACAGGGTTTCTATGGCTACACCTTC. This chain links TRBV5-6 with TRBJ1-2; possible D gene TRBD1, 6 bases. This CDR3 contains 14 residues. Trimming stripped 3 bases from V and 4 bases from J, with 13 bases between. Germline CDR1 is SGHDT and CDR2 is YYEEEE.

V gene TRBV7-7 combines with J gene TRBJ2-7, with 8 bases lining up with TRBD2. The CDR3 consists of 13 residues. J gave up 5 bases and V 3 bases, and 3 bases lay outside the gene matches. Per the germline V gene, CDR1 is SSHAT and CDR2 is FNYEAQ (reference sequence). Here the CDR3 reads CASSFERGNEQYF. The CDR3 region has the DNA TGTGCCAGCAGCTTTGAGCGGGGGAACGAGCAGTACTTC.

J is TRBJ1-2 and V is TRBV5-1; 8 bases are a match to TRBD1. The V and J ends lost 4 bases and 3 bases, in that order; junction bases with no gene match: 8. Germline CDR1 reads SGHRS; CDR2 reads YFSETQ. The CDR3 totals 15 residues. DNA of the CDR3: TGCGCCAGCAGCCCACCAGACAGGGGTGACTATGGCTACACCTTC. Residues: CASSPPDRGDYGYTF.

The V and J genes are TRBV10-3 and TRBJ2-1, with a weak D call TRBD2 (5 bases). This CDR3 is 13 amino acids long. Trimming shortened V by 10 bases and J by 5 bases, and 15 bases separated the two germline ends. Germline CDR1 ENHRY, CDR2 SYGVKD. CDR3 coding DNA: TGTGCCAGCCGGACTGATATCGACAATGAGCAGTTCTTC. Translating it yields CASRTDIDNEQFF.